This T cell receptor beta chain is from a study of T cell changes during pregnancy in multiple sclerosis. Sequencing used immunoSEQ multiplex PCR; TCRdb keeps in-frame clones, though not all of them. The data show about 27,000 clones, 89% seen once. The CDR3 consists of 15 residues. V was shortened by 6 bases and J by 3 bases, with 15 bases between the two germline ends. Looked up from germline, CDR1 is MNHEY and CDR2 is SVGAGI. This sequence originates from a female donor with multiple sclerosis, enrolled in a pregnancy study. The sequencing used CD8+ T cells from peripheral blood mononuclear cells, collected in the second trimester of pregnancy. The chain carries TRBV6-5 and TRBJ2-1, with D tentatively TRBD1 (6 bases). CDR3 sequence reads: CASSDYRTVYNEQFF. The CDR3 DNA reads TGTGCCAGCAGCGATTACCGGACAGTCTACAATGAGCAGTTCTTC.